The T cell receptor (beta chain) described here comes from a study of PD-1 blockade in classical Hodgkin lymphoma. Only in-frame clones appear in the TCRdb table, and some are missing; sequencing was by immunoSEQ multiplex PCR. The profile covers about 54,000 clones, with around 93% appearing a single time and over 9.5% taken by the ten largest. With V trimmed by 1 base and J by 5 bases, 0 bases remained unmatched. Germline V gene data show CDR1 as SGHVS and CDR2 as FQNEAQ. The CDR3 consists of 13 residues. Turning to this clone: The antigen is not known.

Brentuximab vedotin exposure varied, and every patient relapsed after autologous stem cell transplantation. Study observations and caveats: Those starting nivolumab under 1 year post-ASCT were excluded.

The chain joins TRBV7-8 to TRBJ2-3, with TRBD1 matching 7 bases. The TCR sequence derives from a human donor with classical Hodgkin lymphoma. The sequences come from peripheral blood mononuclear cells (PBMCs), collected before the second cycle of nivolumab. As DNA, the CDR3 is TGTGCCAGCAGCTTAGGGACAGGAGATACGCAGTATTTT. This encodes CASSLGTGDTQYF.